These T cell receptor beta chains were read from a single sample in a study of T cell responses to AZD1222 COVID-19 vaccine. TCRdb's table, derived via immunoSEQ multiplex PCR, lists solely in-frame clones and lacks some. The sample holds 65,000 to 75,000 clones, approximately 80% seen once. Sequenced here: peripheral blood, sampled on day 0 of AZD1222 vaccination. These receptors were collected from an adult in good health. The CDR3 runs from the conserved cysteine through the conserved F or W. The D gene is left open where the match is weak. Size is stated for part of the rows, as once, few or many counts, or as a class when the clone is expanded.

TRBD1 TRBJ1-3 TRBV5-5 NA TGTGCCAGCAGCGCACAGACAGGGCCTGGAAACACCATATATTTT CASSAQTGPGNTIYF
NA TRBJ1-2 TRBV12-3/TRBV12-4 NA TGTGCCAGCAGTTTAATTTGGGGGAATGGCTACACCTTC CASSLIWGNGYTF
NA TRBJ1-2 TRBV30 NA TGTGCCTGCAGGGTTGCCGATGGCTACACCTTC CACRVADGYTF
NA TRBJ1-5 TRBV28 NA TGTGCCAGCAGCCTAACGAGCGGGAATCAGCCCCAGCATTTT CASSLTSGNQPQHF
TRBD1 TRBJ1-1 TRBV28 NA TGTGCCAGCAGTTTAGCAGGGGGCTTGAACACTGAAGCTTTCTTT CASSLAGGLNTEAFF
TRBD1 TRBJ1-5 TRBV5-4 NA TGTGCCAGCAGCTTGAGTACCGGGACAGGCGTCTATAGCAATCAGCCCCAGCATTTT CASSLSTGTGVYSNQPQHF
NA TRBJ1-2 TRBV27 once TGTGCCAGCAGCACGGAGGATGGGAGGTTGGATGGCTACACCTTC CASSTEDGRLDGYTF
TRBD1 TRBJ1-5 TRBV5-1 NA TGCGCCAGCAGTCCGGGACAGGGGAATCAGCCCCAGCATTTT CASSPGQGNQPQHF
NA TRBJ1-6 TRBV7-3 once TGTGCCAGCAGCTTAGGCCCTGGGAATTCACCCCTCCACTTT CASSLGPGNSPLHF
NA TRBJ2-7 TRBV4-3 NA TGCGCCAGCAGCCAAGATAGGGTCGACGAGCAGTACTTC CASSQDRVDEQYF
NA TRBJ2-7 TRBV9 NA TGTGCCGGCAACAGGGAGATCTGGCCACTCTACGAGCAGTACTTC CAGNREIWPLYEQYF
NA TRBJ2-2 TRBV5-4 NA TGTGCCAGCAGCTTGGAGGGGTTTAAGGGGGAGCTGTTTTTT CASSLEGFKGELFF
NA TRBJ2-2 TRBV9 NA TGTGCCAGCAGCTCCTACACCGGGGAGCTGTTTTTT CASSSYTGELFF
NA TRBJ1-5 TRBV19 NA TGTGCCAGTAGTATATATGGGGATCAGCCCCAGCATTTT CASSIYGDQPQHF
TRBD2 TRBJ2-5 TRBV2 NA TGTGCCAGCAGTGACCTAGCGGGAGAGACCCAGTACTTC CASSDLAGETQYF
NA TRBJ2-3 TRBV4-3 NA TGCGCCAGCAGCCAAGATCAGATAGCTGCGCAGTATTTT CASSQDQIAAQYF
TRBD1 TRBJ1-2 TRBV6-2/TRBV6-3 NA TGTGCCAGCAGTAGGGACAGGATGGGCTATGGCTACACCTTC CASSRDRMGYGYTF
TRBD1 TRBJ2-2 TRBV6-6 NA TGTGCCAGCAGTTACGGGACAGGGGTCGCCGGGGAGCTGTTTTTT CASSYGTGVAGELFF
NA TRBJ2-5 TRBV19 NA TGTGCCAGTAGTATCGGTTTAGGGACCCAGTACTTC CASSIGLGTQYF
NA TRBJ1-1 TRBV5-6 once TGTGCCAGCAGCTCCCCAGCCGGGACCGGTGCTTTCTTT CASSSPAGTGAFF
NA TRBJ1-4 TRBV9 NA TGTGCCAGCAGCGAACAGGGTGTTTCTGAAAAACTGTTTTTT CASSEQGVSEKLFF
NA TRBJ2-5 TRBV5-5 NA TGTGCCAGCACCCCGAATCAAGAGACCCAGTACTTC CASTPNQETQYF
NA TRBJ2-3 TRBV3-1/TRBV3-2 NA TGTGCCAGCAGCCAAGATCGTCTCCGCGGAGATACGCAGTATTTT CASSQDRLRGDTQYF
NA TRBJ1-1 TRBV20-1 NA TGCAGTGCAGGGCAGGGGCCTGAAGCTTTCTTT CSAGQGPEAFF
NA TRBJ2-7 TRBV7-2 NA TGTGCCAGCAGCTCCGGTGGGGGGACTGTCTACGAGCAGTACTTC CASSSGGGTVYEQYF
NA TRBJ2-1 TRBV10-3 once TGTGCCACCATGGGGGCGGGACTTGATGAGCAGTTCTTC CATMGAGLDEQFF
NA TRBJ1-4 TRBV29-1 NA TGCAGCGGGGGGGACGGCAATGAAAAACTGTTTTTT CSGGDGNEKLFF
NA TRBJ2-2 TRBV5-1 NA TGCGCCAGCAGCAGTACCGGGGAGCTGTTTTTT CASSSTGELFF
NA TRBJ2-4 TRBV6-5 NA TGTGCCAGCAGACAGTTCCCCAAAAACATTCAGTACTTC CASRQFPKNIQYF